This T cell receptor beta chain was sequenced during a study of tissue T cells after allogeneic stem cell transplantation. Trimming shortened V by 7 bases and J by 1 base, and 6 bases separated the two germline ends. Germline CDR1 is FNHDT and CDR2 is SITEND (reference sequence). This CDR3 comprises 12 residues. Points on this clone: Gene names follow the mouse nomenclature. The read is 1 residue too short to cover the CDR3 end, so that end is filled in from the germline J gene.

Sequencing was performed with immunoSEQ multiplex PCR; in TCRdb, only in-frame clones are kept and a portion is missing. The repertoire consists of some 22,000 clones, with approximately 69% occurring once and the leading ten covering about 0.41%. The sequenced sample consisted of blood. J is TRBJ2-1 and V is TRBV19, with D possibly being TRBD2 (6 bases). This clonotype originated in a female BALB/c mouse in good health. This mouse strain has H2-d as its MHC haplotype. The CDR3 loop is CASWGNYAEQFF. The sequenced CDR3 bases are TGTGCCAGCTGGGGGAACTATGCTGAGCAGTTC.